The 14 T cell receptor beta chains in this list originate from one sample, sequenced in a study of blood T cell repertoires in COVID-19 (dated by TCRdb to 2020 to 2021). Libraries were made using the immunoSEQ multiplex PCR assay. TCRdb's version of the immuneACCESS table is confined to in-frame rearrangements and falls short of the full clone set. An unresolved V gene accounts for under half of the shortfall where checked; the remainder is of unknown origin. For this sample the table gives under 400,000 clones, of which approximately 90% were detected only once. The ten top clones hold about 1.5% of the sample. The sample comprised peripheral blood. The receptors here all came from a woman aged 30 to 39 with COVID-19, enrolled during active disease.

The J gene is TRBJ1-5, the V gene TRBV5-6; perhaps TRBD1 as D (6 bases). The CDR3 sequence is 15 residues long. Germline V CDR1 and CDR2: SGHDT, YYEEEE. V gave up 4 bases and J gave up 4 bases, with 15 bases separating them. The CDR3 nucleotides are TGTGCCAGCAGCAAAACAGGGTTTGGGAATCAGCCCCAGCATTTT. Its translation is CASSKTGFGNQPQHF.

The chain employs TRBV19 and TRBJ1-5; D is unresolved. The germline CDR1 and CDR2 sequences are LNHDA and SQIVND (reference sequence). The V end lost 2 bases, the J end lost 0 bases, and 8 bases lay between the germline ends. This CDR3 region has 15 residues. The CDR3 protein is CASSILGVSNQPQHF. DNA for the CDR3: TGTGCCAGTAGTATATTGGGCGTTAGCAATCAGCCCCAGCATTTT.

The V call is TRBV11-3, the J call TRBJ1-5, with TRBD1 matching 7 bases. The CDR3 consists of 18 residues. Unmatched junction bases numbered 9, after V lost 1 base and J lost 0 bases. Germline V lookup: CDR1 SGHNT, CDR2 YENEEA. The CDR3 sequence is CASSLVARQGISNQPQHF. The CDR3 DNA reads TGTGCCAGCAGCTTAGTGGCCAGACAGGGCATTAGCAATCAGCCCCAGCATTTT.

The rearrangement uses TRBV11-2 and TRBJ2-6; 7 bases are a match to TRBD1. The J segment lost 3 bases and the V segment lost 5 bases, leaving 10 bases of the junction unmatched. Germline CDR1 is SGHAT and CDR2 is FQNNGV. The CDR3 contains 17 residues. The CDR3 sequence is CASSHRDSGFGANVLTF. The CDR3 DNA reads TGTGCCAGCAGCCACAGGGACAGCGGATTTGGGGCCAACGTCCTGACTTTC.

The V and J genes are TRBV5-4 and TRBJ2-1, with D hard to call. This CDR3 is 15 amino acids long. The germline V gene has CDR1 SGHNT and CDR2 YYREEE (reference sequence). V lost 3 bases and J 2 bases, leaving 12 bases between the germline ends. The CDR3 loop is CASSSEIGTYNEQFF. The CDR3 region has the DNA TGTGCCAGCAGCTCGGAGATTGGTACCTACAATGAGCAGTTCTTC. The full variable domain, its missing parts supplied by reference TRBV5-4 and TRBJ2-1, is ETGVTQSPTHLIKTRGQQVTLRCSSQSGHNTVSWYQQALGQGPQFIFQYYREEENGRGNFPPRFSGLQFPNYSSELNVNALELDDSALYLCASSSEIGTYNEQFFGPGTRLTVL.

The CDR3 DNA follows: TGTGCCAGCAGCCACTATAGGAAGCGGGAAAGCACAGATACGCAGTATTTT. Its protein product is CASSHYRKRESTDTQYF. This chain links TRBV13 with TRBJ2-3; 7 nucleotides line up with TRBD2. Germline assignment: CDR1 PRHDT and CDR2 FYEKMQ (reference sequence). The CDR3 is 17 amino acids. Trimming removed 5 bases from V and 0 bases from J; junction bases left unmatched: 11.

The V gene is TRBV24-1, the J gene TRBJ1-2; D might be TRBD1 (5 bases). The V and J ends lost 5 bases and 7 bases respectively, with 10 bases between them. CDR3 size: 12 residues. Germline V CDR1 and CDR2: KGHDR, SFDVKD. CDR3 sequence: CATSVGAVGYTF. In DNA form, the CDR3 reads TGTGCCACCAGTGTAGGGGCGGTTGGCTACACCTTC.

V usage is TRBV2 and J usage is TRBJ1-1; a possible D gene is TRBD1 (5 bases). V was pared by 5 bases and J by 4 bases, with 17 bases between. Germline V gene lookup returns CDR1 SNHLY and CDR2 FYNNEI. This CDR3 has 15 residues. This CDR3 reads CASSNPNSGGTEAFF. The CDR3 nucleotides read TGTGCCAGCAGTAACCCAAACTCGGGGGGCACTGAAGCTTTCTTT. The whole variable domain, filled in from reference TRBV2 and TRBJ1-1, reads EPEVTQTPSHQVTQMGQEVILRCVPISNHLYFYWYRQILGQKVEFLVSFYNNEISEKSEIFDDQFSVERPDGSNFTLKIRSTKLEDSAMYFCASSNPNSGGTEAFFGQGTRLTVV.

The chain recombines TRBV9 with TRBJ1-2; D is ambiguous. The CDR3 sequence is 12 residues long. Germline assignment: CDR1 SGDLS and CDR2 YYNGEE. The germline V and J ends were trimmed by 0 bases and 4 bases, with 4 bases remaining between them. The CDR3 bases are TGTGCCAGCAGCGTAGACGGCTATGGCTACACCTTC. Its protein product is CASSVDGYGYTF.

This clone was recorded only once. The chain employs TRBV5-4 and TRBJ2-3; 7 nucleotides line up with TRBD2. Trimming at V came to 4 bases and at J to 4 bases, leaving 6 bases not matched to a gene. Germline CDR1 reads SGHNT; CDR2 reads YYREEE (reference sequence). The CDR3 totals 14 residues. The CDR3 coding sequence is TGTGCCAGCAGCCAACAGCGGGGCGCAGATACGCAGTATTTT. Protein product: CASSQQRGADTQYF. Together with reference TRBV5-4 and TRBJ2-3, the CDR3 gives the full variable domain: ETGVTQSPTHLIKTRGQQVTLRCSSQSGHNTVSWYQQALGQGPQFIFQYYREEENGRGNFPPRFSGLQFPNYSSELNVNALELDDSALYLCASSQQRGADTQYFGPGTRLTVL.

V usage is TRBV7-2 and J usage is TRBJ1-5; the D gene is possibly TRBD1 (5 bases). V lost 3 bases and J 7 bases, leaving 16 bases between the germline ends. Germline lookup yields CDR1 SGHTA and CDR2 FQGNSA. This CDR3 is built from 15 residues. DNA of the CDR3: TGTGCCAGCAGCTTGGGAGGGGATGAGGGCCAGCCCCAGCATTTT. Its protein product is CASSLGGDEGQPQHF.

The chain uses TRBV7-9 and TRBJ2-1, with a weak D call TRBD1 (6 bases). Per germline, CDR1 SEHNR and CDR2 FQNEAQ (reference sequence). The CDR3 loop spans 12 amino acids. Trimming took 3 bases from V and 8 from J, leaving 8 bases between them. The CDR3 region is CASSFYRDEQFF. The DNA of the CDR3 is TGTGCCAGCAGCTTCTACAGGGATGAGCAGTTCTTC.

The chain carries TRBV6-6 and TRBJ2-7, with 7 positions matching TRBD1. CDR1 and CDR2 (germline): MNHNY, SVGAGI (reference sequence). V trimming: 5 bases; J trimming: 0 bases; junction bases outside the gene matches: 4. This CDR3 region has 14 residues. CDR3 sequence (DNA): TGTGCCAGCAGTCGATCAGGGGGCTCCTACGAGCAGTACGTC. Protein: CASSRSGGSYEQYV.

The CDR3 bases are TGTGCCAGCAGCCCGGCAGGGGCTTCCTCCTACGAGCAGTACTTC. This translates into CASSPAGASSYEQYF. This chain uses TRBV5-4 with TRBJ2-7, with D perhaps TRBD1 (6 bases). V was clipped by 4 bases and J by 0 bases, with 14 bases between them. Germline V gene sequence: CDR1 SGHNT, CDR2 YYREEE (reference sequence). The CDR3 totals 15 residues.